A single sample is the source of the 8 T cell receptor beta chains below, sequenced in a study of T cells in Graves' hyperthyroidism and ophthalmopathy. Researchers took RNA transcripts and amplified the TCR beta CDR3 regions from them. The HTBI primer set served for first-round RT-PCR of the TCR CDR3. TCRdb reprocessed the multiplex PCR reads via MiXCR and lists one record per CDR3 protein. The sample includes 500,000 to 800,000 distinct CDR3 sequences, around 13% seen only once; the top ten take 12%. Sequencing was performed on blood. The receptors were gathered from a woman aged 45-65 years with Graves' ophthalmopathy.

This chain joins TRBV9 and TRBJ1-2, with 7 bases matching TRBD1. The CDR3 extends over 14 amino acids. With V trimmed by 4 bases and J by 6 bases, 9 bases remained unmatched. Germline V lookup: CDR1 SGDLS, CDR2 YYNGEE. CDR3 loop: CASSPSGGYNGYTF. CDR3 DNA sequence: TGTGCCAGCAGCCCCTCAGGGGGGTATAATGGCTACACCTTC.

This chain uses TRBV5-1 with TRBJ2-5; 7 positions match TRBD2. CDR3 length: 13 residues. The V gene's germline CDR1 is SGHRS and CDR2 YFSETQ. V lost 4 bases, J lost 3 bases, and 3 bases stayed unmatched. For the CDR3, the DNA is TGCGCCAGCAGCATCGGGACTAAAGAGACCCAGTACTTC. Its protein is CASSIGTKETQYF.

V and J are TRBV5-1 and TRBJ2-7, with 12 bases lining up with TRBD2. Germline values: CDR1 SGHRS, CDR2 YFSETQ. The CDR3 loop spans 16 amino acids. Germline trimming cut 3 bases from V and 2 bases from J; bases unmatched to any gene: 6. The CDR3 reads CASSSGTSGYPYEQYF. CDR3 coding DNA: TGCGCCAGCAGCTCTGGGACTAGCGGGTACCCCTACGAGCAGTACTTC. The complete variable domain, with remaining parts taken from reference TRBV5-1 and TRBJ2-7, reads KAGVTQTPRYLIKTRGQQVTLSCSPISGHRSVSWYQQTPGQGLQFLFEYFSETQRNKGNFPGRFSGRQFSNSRSEMNVSTLELGDSALYLCASSSGTSGYPYEQYFGPGTRLTVT.

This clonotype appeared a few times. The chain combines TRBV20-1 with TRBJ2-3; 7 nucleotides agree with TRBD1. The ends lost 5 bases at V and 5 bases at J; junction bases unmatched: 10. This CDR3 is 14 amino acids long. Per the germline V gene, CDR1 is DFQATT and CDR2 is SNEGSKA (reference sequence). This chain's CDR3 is CSAYSRGRGDTQYF. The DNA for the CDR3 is TGCAGTGCTTACTCTAGGGGGCGCGGAGATACGCAGTATTTT.

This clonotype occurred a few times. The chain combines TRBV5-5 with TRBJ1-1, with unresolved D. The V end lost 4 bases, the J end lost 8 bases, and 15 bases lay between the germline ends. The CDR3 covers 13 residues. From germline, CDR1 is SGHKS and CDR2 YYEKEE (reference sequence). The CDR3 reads CASSPRVGREAFF. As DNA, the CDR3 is TGTGCCAGCAGCCCTAGGGTGGGCAGGGAAGCTTTCTTT.

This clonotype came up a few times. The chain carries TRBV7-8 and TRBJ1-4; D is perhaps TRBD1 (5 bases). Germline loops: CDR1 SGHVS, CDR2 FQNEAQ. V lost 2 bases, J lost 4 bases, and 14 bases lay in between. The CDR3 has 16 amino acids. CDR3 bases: TGTGCCAGCAGCTTAAGGGCAGGGTTTGGTAATGAAAAACTGTTTTTT. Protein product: CASSLRAGFGNEKLFF.

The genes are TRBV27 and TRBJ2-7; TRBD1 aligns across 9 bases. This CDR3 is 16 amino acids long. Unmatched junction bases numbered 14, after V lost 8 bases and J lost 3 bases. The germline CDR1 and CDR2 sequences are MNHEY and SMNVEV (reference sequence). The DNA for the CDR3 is TGTGCCAGCGGATCCTTTGCCGGGACAGGGTTCTACGAGCAGTACTTC. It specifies CASGSFAGTGFYEQYF.

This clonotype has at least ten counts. DNA for the CDR3: TGTGCCAGCAGTTTTCAGGGTTGGCCCGGATTTGGAAACACCATATATTTT. Translated: CASSFQGWPGFGNTIYF. The chain recombines TRBV28 with TRBJ1-3; D might be TRBD1 (5 bases). This CDR3 is built from 17 residues. V lost 3 bases and J lost 3, with 18 bases in between. The germline V gene encodes CDR1 MDHEN and CDR2 SYDVKM.